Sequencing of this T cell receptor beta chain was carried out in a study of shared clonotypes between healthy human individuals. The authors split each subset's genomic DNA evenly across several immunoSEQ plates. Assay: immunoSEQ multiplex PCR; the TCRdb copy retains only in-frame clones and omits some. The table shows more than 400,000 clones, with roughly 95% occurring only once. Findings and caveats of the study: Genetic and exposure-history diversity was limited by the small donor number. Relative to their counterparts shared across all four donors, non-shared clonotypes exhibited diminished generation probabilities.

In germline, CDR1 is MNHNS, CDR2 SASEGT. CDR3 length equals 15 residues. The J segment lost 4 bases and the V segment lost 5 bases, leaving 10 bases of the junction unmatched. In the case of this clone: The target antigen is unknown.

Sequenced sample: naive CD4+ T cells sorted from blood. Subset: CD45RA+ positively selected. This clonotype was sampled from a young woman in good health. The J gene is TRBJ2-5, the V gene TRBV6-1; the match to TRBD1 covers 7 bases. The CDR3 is CASSREPTGPETQYF. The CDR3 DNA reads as TGTGCCAGCAGTCGGGAACCGACAGGGCCAGAGACCCAGTACTTC.